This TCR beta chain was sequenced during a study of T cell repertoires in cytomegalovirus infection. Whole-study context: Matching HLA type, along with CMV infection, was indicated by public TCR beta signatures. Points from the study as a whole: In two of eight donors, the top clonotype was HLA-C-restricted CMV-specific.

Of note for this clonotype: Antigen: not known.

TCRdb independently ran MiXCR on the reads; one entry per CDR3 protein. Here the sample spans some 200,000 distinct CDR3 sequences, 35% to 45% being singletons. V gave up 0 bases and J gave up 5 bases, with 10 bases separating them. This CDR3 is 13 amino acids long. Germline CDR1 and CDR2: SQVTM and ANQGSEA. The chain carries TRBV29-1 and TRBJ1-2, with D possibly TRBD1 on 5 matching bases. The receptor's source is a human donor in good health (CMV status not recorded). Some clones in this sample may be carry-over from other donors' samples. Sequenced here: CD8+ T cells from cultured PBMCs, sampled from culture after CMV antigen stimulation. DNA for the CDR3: TGCAGCGTTGAAGATCTCGCAGGGTATGGCTACACCTTC. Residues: CSVEDLAGYGYTF.